Listed below are T cell receptor beta chains from one sample, sequenced in a study of blood T cells in healthy people across ages. One entry per CDR3 protein results from TCRdb running MiXCR on the 5' RACE reads. The sample includes approximately 900,000 distinct CDR3 sequences, roughly 50% of them seen just once. Material: blood. The origin of the receptors is a man aged 25-45 years in good health. Each CDR3 is given with its conserved first and last residue. D genes are given only for firm matches. Only some rows state a clone size, as once, few, many or a class for expanded clones.

NA	NA	TRBJ1-1	TRBV20-1	TGCAGTGCTAGAGATCTCGCCATTACCACTGAAGCTTTCTTT	CSARDLAITTEAFF
few	TRBD1	TRBJ2-1	TRBV28	TGTGCCAGCAGTCTCCCGGACAGGTACAATGAGCAGTTCTTC	CASSLPDRYNEQFF
NA	TRBD1	TRBJ2-1	TRBV4-1	TGCGCCAGCAGCCAACCGGACAGGCAGTACAATGAGCAGTTCTTC	CASSQPDRQYNEQFF
NA	TRBD2	TRBJ2-5	TRBV7-9	TGTGCCAGCAGCTTATCGCCAGCGGGGGTTGCGGAGACCCAGTACTTC	CASSLSPAGVAETQYF
NA	NA	TRBJ2-3	TRBV20-1	TGCAGTGCTAAAGTCGGCAGACGACGGGTGACAGATACGCAGTATTTT	CSAKVGRRRVTDTQYF
few	TRBD1	TRBJ2-7	TRBV12-3/TRBV12-4	TGTGCCAGCACCCAGGGGGACAGACTGTACAATGAGCAGTACTTC	CASTQGDRLYNEQYF
NA	NA	TRBJ2-2	TRBV7-3	TGTGCCAGCAGCTTAGGGTTAGCGGACGCGAACACCGGGGAGCTGTTTTTT	CASSLGLADANTGELFF
NA	NA	TRBJ2-5	TRBV5-1	TGCGCCAGCAGCTACTCTCTTGCAGAAGAGACCCAGTACTTC	CASSYSLAEETQYF
NA	TRBD1	TRBJ2-1	TRBV10-3	TGTGCCATCAGTCGGACAGGGCCGAGGAATGAGCAGTTCTTC	CAISRTGPRNEQFF
few	NA	TRBJ2-5	TRBV21-1	TGTGCCAGCAGCAAAGAGGAGCGTTCCATGGGGACCCAGTACTTC	CASSKEERSMGTQYF
NA	NA	TRBJ1-1	TRBV10-3	TGTGCCATCAGAAGTGTAGGAGGAAACACTGAAGCTTTCTTT	CAIRSVGGNTEAFF
many	NA	TRBJ2-7	TRBV18	TGTGCCAGCAGTCCCCCGGACAGCTACGAGCAGTACTTC	CASSPPDSYEQYF
few	NA	TRBJ2-3	TRBV7-2	TGTGCCAGCAGTACACTAGGAACGGATACGCAGTATTTT	CASSTLGTDTQYF
NA	TRBD2	TRBJ2-1	TRBV4-3	TGCGCCAGCAGCCCCGTGGGGACTAGCGGGGGATTCAATGAGCAGTTCTTC	CASSPVGTSGGFNEQFF
NA	NA	TRBJ1-2	TRBV5-1	TGCGCCAGCAGCTCTTCGGGGGCCGGTGGCTACACCTTC	CASSSSGAGGYTF
few	TRBD1	TRBJ2-3	TRBV29-1	TGCAGCGTTGAAGCCCAGGACAGGGCTAGCACAGATACGCAGTATTTT	CSVEAQDRASTDTQYF
NA	NA	TRBJ2-3	TRBV7-6	TGTGCCAGCAGCTTAGTTGCCAGAGCCGATCTCACAGATACGCAGTATTTT	CASSLVARADLTDTQYF
NA	NA	TRBJ2-7	TRBV3-1	TGTGCCAGCAGCCAAGACAACGGACCCTACGAGCAGTACTTC	CASSQDNGPYEQYF
NA	TRBD1	TRBJ2-5	TRBV6-2/TRBV6-3	TGTGCCAGCAGTCCGCTAGGGACAGGGCTTGAAGAGACCCAGTACTTC	CASSPLGTGLEETQYF
NA	NA	TRBJ2-3	TRBV5-1	TGCGCCAGCAGCTTGAAAGGGGAAGGGAGCACAGATACGCAGTATTTT	CASSLKGEGSTDTQYF
NA	TRBD1	TRBJ2-1	TRBV10-1	TGCGCCAGCACCAGGACAGGGGCGAATGAGCAGTTCTTC	CASTRTGANEQFF
NA	NA	TRBJ1-1	TRBV5-1	TGCGCCAGCAGCTTGGCCTTGGGAATGAACACTGAAGCTTTCTTT	CASSLALGMNTEAFF
NA	NA	TRBJ1-1	TRBV12-3/TRBV12-4	TGTGCCAGCAGTTTATTGCGGTGGGGGTCAGCTGAAGCTTTCTTT	CASSLLRWGSAEAFF
NA	TRBD2	TRBJ2-7	TRBV14	TGTGCCAGCAGCCAAGGGGAGGGTCCCTACGAGCAGTACTTC	CASSQGEGPYEQYF
NA	TRBD2	TRBJ2-7	TRBV27	TGTGCCGGATTAGCGGGGGGGCAATACGAGCAGTACTTC	CAGLAGGQYEQYF
NA	TRBD1	TRBJ1-6	TRBV5-1	TGCGCCAGCAGCTTGTGGGCAGGGGGAATTGACATGGATTCACCCCTCCACTTT	CASSLWAGGIDMDSPLHF
many	NA	TRBJ2-3	TRBV3-1	TGTGCCAGCAGCCAAGATTGGGATACGCAGTATTTT	CASSQDWDTQYF
NA	TRBD1	TRBJ1-1	TRBV3-1	TGTGCCAGCAGCCAACTCCAGGGGGCAGCTTTCTTT	CASSQLQGAAFF
few	NA	TRBJ2-5	TRBV30	TGTGCCTGGAGTTTGGGCCAGAGTTCCGGGACCCAGTACTTC	CAWSLGQSSGTQYF
NA	NA	TRBJ2-1	TRBV4-3	TGCGCCAGCAGCCAAGATAGACCGCATGATGAGCAGTTCTTC	CASSQDRPHDEQFF
NA	NA	TRBJ1-1	TRBV3-1	TGTGCCAGCAGACAGGGTCCCACTGAAGCTTTCTTT	CASRQGPTEAFF
NA	TRBD1	TRBJ1-1	TRBV29-1	TGCAGCGTTCACAGGGGCCGGAACACTGAAGCTTTCTTT	CSVHRGRNTEAFF
few	NA	TRBJ2-1	TRBV14	TGTGCCAGCAGCCAAGATTGGGAGAATGAGCAGTTCTTC	CASSQDWENEQFF
NA	NA	TRBJ1-2	TRBV6-5	TGTGCCAAAAGGGATGGCAGGAACTATGGCTACACCTTC	CAKRDGRNYGYTF
once	NA	TRBJ2-1	TRBV9	TGTGCCAGCAGCGTAACTACTAGCCCAGGGGAGCAGTTCTTC	CASSVTTSPGEQFF
NA	TRBD2	TRBJ2-3	TRBV7-2	TGTGCCAGCAGCTTAGCTCCAGCGGGGGGGGGATCAGATACGCAGTATTTT	CASSLAPAGGGSDTQYF
NA	TRBD2	TRBJ2-3	TRBV12-3/TRBV12-4	TGTGCCAGCAGTTTAAGTAGCGGGAGGACCACAGATACGCAGTATTTT	CASSLSSGRTTDTQYF
few	NA	TRBJ2-7	TRBV14	TGTGCCAGCAGCCAAGGGCGGCTGTCCTACGAGCAGTACTTC	CASSQGRLSYEQYF
NA	NA	TRBJ2-5	TRBV9	TGTGCCAGCAGCGTAGCTGAATCAGGGATAAAGACCCAGTACTTC	CASSVAESGIKTQYF
many	NA	TRBJ1-5	TRBV7-6	TGTGCCAGCAGCTTAGCCGTCAATCAGCCCCAGCATTTT	CASSLAVNQPQHF
NA	TRBD2	TRBJ2-7	TRBV10-3	TGTGCCGCCCAGCGGGGGGAGGCGAGCGAGCAGTACTTC	CAAQRGEASEQYF
many	NA	TRBJ2-3	TRBV4-1	TGCGCCAGCAGACTTGGACGGGGACTCACAGATACGCAGTATTTT	CASRLGRGLTDTQYF
many	NA	TRBJ2-5	TRBV9	TGTGCCAGCAGCGTGGGTTTGGGGACCCAGTACTTC	CASSVGLGTQYF
NA	NA	TRBJ2-5	TRBV6-2/TRBV6-3	TGTGCCAGCAGTTACTTAGGCAAACAAGAGACCCAGTACTTC	CASSYLGKQETQYF
NA	NA	TRBJ1-4	TRBV6-2/TRBV6-3	TGTGCCAGCAATCACCCCAGGGACGAAAAACTGTTTTTT	CASNHPRDEKLFF
few	NA	TRBJ2-7	TRBV7-3	TGTGCCAGCAGCCCGGGCCGGTTAGGCGAGCAGTACTTC	CASSPGRLGEQYF
NA	NA	TRBJ2-3	TRBV9	TGTGCCAGCAGCGGAACGACACCCGGCACAGATACGCAGTATTTT	CASSGTTPGTDTQYF
few	NA	TRBJ1-5	TRBV12-3/TRBV12-4	TGTGCCAGCAGTTCGGGAGGGGATAGCAATCAGCCCCAGCATTTT	CASSSGGDSNQPQHF
NA	NA	TRBJ1-2	TRBV27	TGTGCCAGCAGTTTATTGAGGGGGAGAGGCTACACCTTC	CASSLLRGRGYTF
few	TRBD1	TRBJ2-3	TRBV24-1	TGTGCCACCAGTGACCCCGGACAGGGGGTACGGACAGATACGCAGTATTTT	CATSDPGQGVRTDTQYF
few	NA	TRBJ2-1	TRBV11-2	TGTGCCAGCAGCTTAGATCCCGGACCATTCGGAGAGCAGTTCTTC	CASSLDPGPFGEQFF
NA	NA	TRBJ2-1	TRBV9	TGTGCCAGCAGCCCCAGTTCTGCGAGCTCCTACAATGAGCAGTTCTTC	CASSPSSASSYNEQFF
NA	TRBD1	TRBJ2-7	TRBV20-1	TGCAGTGCACCTCTTGACAGGGGCGCCTACGAGCAGTACTTC	CSAPLDRGAYEQYF
many	NA	TRBJ1-1	TRBV10-3	TGTGCCATCAGCCCCCGGGACATACGTCTACGAACCATGAACACTGAAGCTTTCTTT	CAISPRDIRLRTMNTEAFF
NA	TRBD1	TRBJ2-1	TRBV7-3	TGTGCCAGCAGCTCCAGAATGACAGGGAGCTCCTACAATGAGCAGTTCTTC	CASSSRMTGSSYNEQFF
NA	NA	TRBJ2-5	TRBV30	TGTGCCGGGGCGTGGAGGGGAAAGACCCAGTACTTC	CAGAWRGKTQYF
few	NA	TRBJ2-3	TRBV7-2	TGTGCCAGCAGCTTAGTCGGCGGGGTGGCAGATACGCAGTATTTT	CASSLVGGVADTQYF
NA	NA	TRBJ2-5	TRBV4-1	TGCGCCAGCAGCCAACCATCCGGACAGCGTAGATCCCAGTACTTC	CASSQPSGQRRSQYF
once	NA	TRBJ2-1	TRBV5-1	TGCGCCAGCACCATGTCAGGGGACAATGAGCAGTTCTTC	CASTMSGDNEQFF
many	TRBD1	TRBJ2-1	TRBV7-2	TGTGCCAGCAGCCTGCTGGGACAGGGGATGGATGAGCAGTTCTTC	CASSLLGQGMDEQFF